These 29 T cell receptor beta chains were sequenced from one sample in a study of shared clonotypes between healthy human individuals. TCRdb's copy holds only in-frame clones and misses some; the assay was immunoSEQ multiplex PCR. The data contain roughly 2,000,000 clones, 93% of them singletons. Terminally differentiated effector memory CD45RA+ cells were left out of the naive CD8 fraction, which was CD45RO-negative and positively selected for CCR7. The sequenced sample consisted of naive CD8+ T cells from PBMCs. The receptor set was obtained from a man between 18 and 29 years old in good health. Some clones in this sample may be carry-over from other donors' samples.

The chain is built from TRBV6-6 and TRBJ2-1; TRBD2 matches at 7 bases. Germline CDR1 and CDR2: MNHNY and SVGAGI (reference sequence). The ends lost 5 bases at V and 2 bases at J; junction bases unmatched: 9. The CDR3 contains 16 residues. The CDR3 bases are TGTGCCAGCAGTCCCCCGCAGCGGGACGCCTACAATGAGCAGTTCTTC. Translating it yields CASSPPQRDAYNEQFF.

The chain joins TRBV5-1 to TRBJ2-7, with D maybe TRBD1 (6 bases). V lost 0 bases and J 6 bases, leaving 13 bases between the germline ends. This CDR3 comprises 14 residues. The germline CDR1 and CDR2 sequences are SGHRS and YFSETQ. This CDR3 is CASSLVQGQIEQYF. The CDR3 coding sequence is TGCGCCAGCAGCTTGGTTCAGGGGCAAATCGAGCAGTACTTC.

V usage is TRBV6-4 and J usage is TRBJ1-2; D might be TRBD1 (6 bases). This CDR3 is 11 amino acids long. CDR1 and CDR2 (germline): MRHNA, SNTAGT. The V end was cut by 11 bases, the J end by 4 bases, with 11 bases between. The CDR3 reads CAGQITYGYTF. CDR3 nucleotides: TGTGCCGGACAGATCACCTATGGCTACACCTTC.

The chain couples TRBV27 to TRBJ1-2, with 7 bases aligning to TRBD1. V lost 5 bases, J lost 8 bases, and 11 bases stayed unmatched. Germline CDR1 is MNHEY and CDR2 is SMNVEV (reference sequence). The CDR3 is 14 residues long. The DNA for the CDR3 is TGTGCCAGCAGTCCAATCACAGGGGTGCGGGGCTACACCTTC. Translated, it gives CASSPITGVRGYTF.

This chain links TRBV5-4 with TRBJ1-1; 8 bases match TRBD1. The CDR3 is 13 residues long. In germline, CDR1 is SGHNT, CDR2 YYREEE (reference sequence). Trimming at V came to 4 bases and at J to 4 bases, leaving 3 bases not matched to a gene. CDR3 sequence: CASSGGTGTEAFF. The CDR3, as DNA: TGTGCCAGCAGCGGCGGGACAGGCACTGAAGCTTTCTTT. Combining the CDR3 with reference TRBV5-4 and TRBJ1-1 gives the whole variable domain ETGVTQSPTHLIKTRGQQVTLRCSSQSGHNTVSWYQQALGQGPQFIFQYYREEENGRGNFPPRFSGLQFPNYSSELNVNALELDDSALYLCASSGGTGTEAFFGQGTRLTVV.

This clone was detected only once. CDR3 sequence reads: CASSLDGEAGEQYF. Here the CDR3 DNA reads TGTGCCAGCAGCTTGGACGGGGAGGCGGGCGAGCAGTACTTC. V usage is TRBV5-4 and J usage is TRBJ2-7; maybe TRBD2 (6 bases). The germline V and J ends were trimmed by 0 bases and 6 bases, with 13 bases remaining between them. Germline CDR1 SGHNT, CDR2 YYREEE (reference sequence). This CDR3 is built from 14 residues.

The V and J genes are TRBV25-1 and TRBJ1-4; the match to TRBD1 covers 7 bases. Germline CDR1 and CDR2: MGHDK and SYGVNS. The CDR3 sequence is 15 residues long. The trim removed 4 bases at V and 5 bases at J, leaving 7 bases unmatched. CDR3 sequence (DNA): TGTGCCAGCAGTGTCCCCCGACAGGGAAATGAAAAACTGTTTTTT. It encodes CASSVPRQGNEKLFF.

CDR3 sequence (DNA): TGTGCCAGTAGTAATCCGTCGTTTGGGGGAGGGGACACTGAAGCTTTCTTT. Protein sequence: CASSNPSFGGGDTEAFF. This chain uses TRBV19 with TRBJ1-1; D possibly corresponds to TRBD1 (5 bases). V was shortened by 4 bases and J by 3 bases, with 21 bases between the two germline ends. Germline lookup yields CDR1 LNHDA and CDR2 SQIVND (reference sequence). This CDR3 is 17 amino acids long.

This chain connects TRBV11-2 to TRBJ2-7; perhaps TRBD2 as D (6 bases). Trimming shortened V by 1 base and J by 11 bases, and 9 bases separated the two germline ends. The CDR3 is made up of 11 amino acids. The germline CDR1 and CDR2 sequences are SGHAT and FQNNGV. The CDR3 bases are TGTGCCAGCAGCTTAGGGAGGGAGGAGTACTTC. Translating it yields CASSLGREEYF. Filled out from reference TRBV11-2 and TRBJ2-7, the complete variable domain reads EAGVAQSPRYKIIEKRQSVAFWCNPISGHATLYWYQQILGQGPKLLIQFQNNGVVDDSQLPKDRFSAERLKGVDSTLKIQPAKLEDSAVYLCASSLGREEYFGPGTRLTVT.

J is TRBJ2-1 and V is TRBV7-9, with 8 bases identical to TRBD2. CDR1 and CDR2 (germline): SEHNR, FQNEAQ (reference sequence). The junction had 22 bases not matched to a gene; V was cut back by 8 bases and J by 7 bases. The CDR3 has 18 residues. The DNA of the CDR3 is TGTGCCAGCCTCGGGATTAAAGCCGGGACTAGAGGGTCGAATGAGCAGTTCTTC. This codes for CASLGIKAGTRGSNEQFF. Variable domain in full (rest from reference TRBV7-9 and TRBJ2-1): DTGVSQNPRHKITKRGQNVTFRCDPISEHNRLYWYRQTLGQGPEFLTYFQNEAQLEKSRLLSDRFSAERPKGSFSTLEIQRTEQGDSAMYLCASLGIKAGTRGSNEQFFGPGTRLTVL.

V gene TRBV7-6 combines with J gene TRBJ2-3; 7 bases align to TRBD2. Unmatched junction bases numbered 4, after V lost 1 base and J lost 0 bases. The germline V gene encodes CDR1 SGHVS and CDR2 FNYEAQ. This CDR3 is built from 16 residues. CDR3 protein: CASSLVGGGSTDTQYF. The CDR3 bases are TGTGCCAGCAGCTTAGTTGGGGGGGGTAGCACAGATACGCAGTATTTT.

DNA of the CDR3: TGCGCCAGCAGCTTGGAGCGGGAGGGCCTCGGGGAGCAGTACTTC. As protein: CASSLEREGLGEQYF. The gene calls are TRBV5-1 and TRBJ2-7; 10 bases line up with TRBD2. CDR3 length: 15 residues. V lost 0 bases to trimming and J lost 7 bases; unmatched junction nucleotides: 7. Per the germline V gene, CDR1 is SGHRS and CDR2 is YFSETQ.

CDR3 region: CASSSRDEFYEQYF. In DNA, the CDR3 is TGTGCCAGCAGTTCCCGGGACGAGTTCTACGAGCAGTACTTC. The chain employs TRBV27 and TRBJ2-7; D is tentatively TRBD1 or TRBD2 (5 bases each). The V end lost 4 bases, the J end lost 3 bases, and 13 bases lay between the germline ends. The CDR3 extends over 14 amino acids. Germline assignment: CDR1 MNHEY and CDR2 SMNVEV (reference sequence).

The J gene is TRBJ2-7, the V gene TRBV19, with D perhaps given as TRBD1 or TRBD2 (5 bases each). V gave up 7 bases and J gave up 2 bases, with 12 bases separating them. Per the germline V gene, CDR1 is LNHDA and CDR2 is SQIVND (reference sequence). The CDR3 spans 13 residues. Here the CDR3 reads CASTGRQPYEQYF. CDR3 nucleotides: TGTGCCAGTACGGGACGGCAACCCTACGAGCAGTACTTC.

This chain joins TRBV11-2 and TRBJ2-7, with TRBD2 identical over 7 bases. Looked up from germline, CDR1 is SGHAT and CDR2 is FQNNGV. The CDR3 totals 13 residues. This CDR3 is CATGRAYSYEQYF. The CDR3 bases are TGTGCGACGGGGAGGGCATACTCCTACGAGCAGTACTTC. The whole variable domain, filled in from reference TRBV11-2 and TRBJ2-7, reads EAGVAQSPRYKIIEKRQSVAFWCNPISGHATLYWYQQILGQGPKLLIQFQNNGVVDDSQLPKDRFSAERLKGVDSTLKIQPAKLEDSAVYLCATGRAYSYEQYFGPGTRLTVT.

This chain joins TRBV10-2 and TRBJ1-5; no definite D call. Germline CDR1 and CDR2: WSHSY and SAAADI. The CDR3 length is 15 residues. Trimming pared 3 bases from V and 6 bases from J, leaving 15 bases between. CDR3: CASSDVGFQGQPQHF. In DNA form, the CDR3 reads TGCGCCAGCAGTGACGTGGGTTTTCAAGGTCAGCCCCAGCATTTT.

The rearrangement links TRBV27 to TRBJ1-1, with 9 bases matching TRBD1. Germline CDR1 is MNHEY and CDR2 is SMNVEV (reference sequence). CDR3 length: 12 residues. The V gene end was trimmed by 6 bases and the J gene end by 10 bases; junction bases not matched to a gene: 6. DNA for the CDR3: TGTGCCAGCAGCCCCTACAGGGGGCGAGCTTTCTTT. Translated: CASSPYRGRAFF.

V is TRBV5-6 and J is TRBJ2-7; tentatively, D is TRBD2 (6 bases). The germline V and J ends were trimmed by 0 bases and 6 bases, with 7 bases remaining between them. The CDR3 contains 12 residues. CDR1 and CDR2 (germline): SGHDT, YYEEEE. This chain's CDR3 is CASSLGGVEQYF. CDR3 nucleotide sequence: TGTGCCAGCAGCTTGGGCGGGGTCGAGCAGTACTTC. The full variable domain, its missing parts supplied by reference TRBV5-6 and TRBJ2-7, is DAGVTQSPTHLIKTRGQQVTLRCSPKSGHDTVSWYQQALGQGPQFIFQYYEEEERQRGNFPDRFSGHQFPNYSSELNVNALLLGDSALYLCASSLGGVEQYFGPGTRLTVT.

The chain carries TRBV7-6 and TRBJ2-1; 9 bases fit TRBD1. Germline lookup yields CDR1 SGHVS and CDR2 FNYEAQ. The CDR3 consists of 16 residues. V dropped 4 bases and J dropped 6; count of bases not matched to a gene: 10. The CDR3 DNA follows: TGTGCCAGCAGCTGGAGGGGACAGGGAAGGATCAATGAGCAGTTCTTC. Translation: CASSWRGQGRINEQFF.

The J gene is TRBJ2-3, the V gene TRBV11-2; D possibly corresponds to TRBD1 (5 bases). In germline, CDR1 is SGHAT, CDR2 FQNNGV. CDR3 length equals 18 residues. The V gene lost 5 bases and the J gene lost 0 bases, with 21 bases spanning the gap. CDR3 protein: CASSLISLSGISTDTQYF. CDR3 sequence (DNA): TGTGCCAGCAGCCTCATTAGTCTTTCAGGGATAAGCACAGATACGCAGTATTTT.

The CDR3 coding sequence is TGCGCCAGCAGCCACCTCGGGACTAGCGGCTACAATGAGCAGTTCTTC. Translation gives CASSHLGTSGYNEQFF. This chain uses TRBV4-3 with TRBJ2-1, with TRBD2 matching 11 bases. With V trimmed by 3 bases and J by 3 bases, 4 bases remained unmatched. Germline values: CDR1 LGHNA, CDR2 YSLEER. This CDR3 is built from 16 residues.

V usage is TRBV9 and J usage is TRBJ2-7, with D possibly TRBD2 on 6 matching bases. This CDR3 region has 17 residues. V shed 4 bases and J shed 0 bases, with 20 bases lying between them. Germline V gene sequence: CDR1 SGDLS, CDR2 YYNGEE. In DNA form, the CDR3 reads TGTGCCAGCAGCCCAACGCCGGTGGCGGGGAGCTCCTACGAGCAGTACTTC. This encodes CASSPTPVAGSSYEQYF.

This chain connects TRBV29-1 to TRBJ2-1, with TRBD2 matching 10 bases. V was pared by 4 bases and J by 3 bases, with 6 bases of the junction left unmatched. Germline values: CDR1 SQVTM, CDR2 ANQGSEA. The CDR3 totals 15 residues. The CDR3 DNA sequence: TGCAGCGTTGGGAGCGGGAGGGTAGTCTACAATGAGCAGTTCTTC. Amino acid sequence: CSVGSGRVVYNEQFF.

This clone has more than one count but fewer than ten. Other DNA sequences in this sample translate to the same CDR3. CDR3 amino acids: CASSVGPNTEAFF. As DNA, the CDR3 is TGTGCCAGCAGCGTGGGCCCGAACACTGAAGCTTTCTTT. This sequence joins TRBV9 and TRBJ1-1, with unresolved D. Looked up from germline, CDR1 is SGDLS and CDR2 is YYNGEE. The V and J ends lost 2 bases and 1 base respectively, with 6 bases between them. The CDR3 spans 13 residues.

With regard to this clone: As the CDR3 is not closed by the conserved phenylalanine or tryptophan, this likely results from a read error. The DNA is left out, because the CDR3 cannot be placed on it with certainty; the CDR3 is given as TCRdb lists it. The V gene is TRBV27, the J gene TRBJ2-6. Germline V CDR1 and CDR2: MNHEY, SMNVEV (reference sequence). Counting both end residues, the CDR3 totals 11 amino acids. The CDR3 reads CASSFNPGRGC.

The chain is built from TRBV2 and TRBJ1-1; D unclear. The CDR3 totals 15 residues. With 7 bases removed from V and 2 bases from J, the gap between germline ends came to 17 bases. The germline CDR1 and CDR2 sequences are SNHLY and FYNNEI. The CDR3 nucleotides are TGTGCCAGCACCCGAACGTTGGTTCCCAACACTGAAGCTTTCTTT. Amino acids: CASTRTLVPNTEAFF.

The V and J genes are TRBV28 and TRBJ2-5; 10 nucleotides match TRBD1. There are 16 residues in the CDR3. Germline V gene lookup returns CDR1 MDHEN and CDR2 SYDVKM. V lost 4 bases to trimming and J lost 4 bases; unmatched junction nucleotides: 9. DNA for the CDR3: TGTGCCAGCAGTTCGACAGGGGGCATGAGAGGAGAGACCCAGTACTTC. This gives the protein CASSSTGGMRGETQYF.

This chain joins TRBV4-3 and TRBJ1-1; 7 bases map to TRBD1. The length of the CDR3 is 15 residues. Trimming cost V 1 base and J 3 bases; bases outside gene matches: 5. From germline, CDR1 is LGHNA and CDR2 YSLEER. This chain's CDR3 is CASSQVETGHTEAFF. The CDR3 DNA reads TGCGCCAGCAGCCAAGTAGAGACAGGGCACACTGAAGCTTTCTTT.

CDR3 in amino acids: CASSLSPTGASNQPQHF. CDR3 nucleotide sequence: TGTGCCAGCAGCTTAAGCCCTACCGGGGCAAGCAATCAGCCCCAGCATTTT. The chain couples TRBV7-9 to TRBJ1-5, with D possibly TRBD1 on 5 matching bases. CDR1 is SEHNR and CDR2 is FQNEAQ in the germline V gene (reference sequence). Trimming shortened V by 2 bases and J by 1 base, and 15 bases separated the two germline ends. CDR3 length equals 17 residues.